Below are 18 T cell receptor beta chains sequenced from a single sample in a study of cytomegalovirus exposure and HLA in healthy donors. Amplification used 60 Vbeta primers and 13 Jbeta primers. Clones were sequenced by immunoSEQ multiplex PCR, and TCRdb holds only the in-frame ones, with some missing. This table holds roughly 120,000 clones, roughly a tenth found once. Sequencing was carried out using PBMCs. The receptors were gathered from a man aged 25-45 years in good health and CMV-seronegative.

V and J are TRBV5-1 and TRBJ2-7, with 11 bases aligning to TRBD1. The junction had 11 bases not matched to a gene; V was cut back by 7 bases and J by 2 bases. The CDR3 length is 16 residues. Per the germline V gene, CDR1 is SGHRS and CDR2 is YFSETQ. In DNA, the CDR3 is TGCGCCAGCGCTCCGGGGACAGGGGGTAAAACCTACGAGCAGTACTTC. Translation gives CASAPGTGGKTYEQYF. The variable domain in full, with the rest retrieved from reference TRBV5-1 and TRBJ2-7, is KAGVTQTPRYLIKTRGQQVTLSCSPISGHRSVSWYQQTPGQGLQFLFEYFSETQRNKGNFPGRFSGRQFSNSRSEMNVSTLELGDSALYLCASAPGTGGKTYEQYFGPGTRLTVT.

The chain uses TRBV11-3 and TRBJ2-1; TRBD2 aligns across 7 bases. V trimming: 0 bases; J trimming: 7 bases; junction bases outside the gene matches: 3. The CDR3 is made up of 14 amino acids. CDR1 is SGHNT and CDR2 is YENEEA in the germline V gene. The CDR3 spells CASSLDGGGNEQFF. The CDR3 DNA reads TGTGCCAGCAGCTTAGATGGGGGGGGTAATGAGCAGTTCTTC.

The genes are TRBV29-1 and TRBJ2-2, with 9 nucleotides matching TRBD1. The CDR3 is 15 amino acids. After removal of 2 bases from V and 1 base from J, the junction contained 2 bases not matched to a gene. The germline gives CDR1 SQVTM, CDR2 ANQGSEA. CDR3 sequence: CSVEKGQGNTGELFF. The DNA for the CDR3 is TGCAGCGTTGAAAAGGGACAGGGGAACACCGGGGAGCTGTTTTTT.

This clone was recorded a few times. This chain joins TRBV6-6 and TRBJ1-2; 8 nucleotides align to TRBD1. The CDR3 extends over 14 amino acids. Germline values: CDR1 MNHNY, CDR2 SVGAGI (reference sequence). V trimming: 6 bases; J trimming: 6 bases; junction bases outside the gene matches: 9. The CDR3 region has the DNA TGTGCCAGCAGCCAAAGGACAGGGTGGGATGGCTACACCTTC. It codes for CASSQRTGWDGYTF.

The chain has TRBV7-2 and TRBJ2-7; TRBD2 is a possible D gene (6 bases). Germline values: CDR1 SGHTA, CDR2 FQGNSA. The CDR3 loop spans 16 amino acids. Between the trimmed V and J ends, which lost 4 bases and 6 bases, there was a span of 22 bases. CDR3 sequence: CASSSYGLASQGEQYF. The DNA for the CDR3 is TGTGCCAGCAGCTCTTACGGGCTAGCGTCCCAGGGCGAGCAGTACTTC. The full variable domain, in which reference TRBV7-2 and TRBJ2-7 provide the parts outside the CDR3, is GAGVSQSPSNKVTEKGKDVELRCDPISGHTALYWYRQSLGQGLEFLIYFQGNSAPDKSGLPSDRFSAERTGGSVSTLTIQRTQQEDSAVYLCASSSYGLASQGEQYFGPGTRLTVT.

The DNA of the CDR3 is TGTGCCTGGAGTCTGGGGGCTGACAATGAGCAGTTCTTC. Translated, it gives CAWSLGADNEQFF. The V and J genes are TRBV30 and TRBJ2-1, with a possible D match to TRBD1 (6 bases). Trimming removed 2 bases at V and 5 bases at J, with 10 bases between. Germline CDR1 and CDR2: GTSNPN and SVGIG (reference sequence). The CDR3 loop spans 13 amino acids.

This clone turned up a few times. The V and J genes are TRBV5-1 and TRBJ2-3, with 11 bases identical to TRBD1. Trimming removed 2 bases from V and 5 bases from J; junction bases left unmatched: 4. Looked up from germline, CDR1 is SGHRS and CDR2 is YFSETQ. This CDR3 has 15 amino acids. This CDR3 is CASSFPGQGGDTQYF. In DNA form, the CDR3 reads TGCGCCAGCAGCTTTCCGGGACAGGGGGGAGATACGCAGTATTTT.

The chain combines TRBV19 with TRBJ1-4; tentatively, D is TRBD1 (6 bases). This CDR3 is 15 amino acids long. CDR1 and CDR2 from the germline V gene are LNHDA and SQIVND (reference sequence). V lost 7 bases and J lost 0, with 12 bases in between. The CDR3 is CASTGQLATNEKLFF. DNA for the CDR3: TGTGCCAGTACGGGACAACTTGCAACTAATGAAAAACTGTTTTTT.

The chain links TRBV5-4 to TRBJ2-2; possibly TRBD2 for D (6 bases). This CDR3 is built from 16 residues. V was trimmed by 7 bases and J by 4 bases, leaving 20 bases between them. CDR1 SGHNT and CDR2 YYREEE come from the germline V gene (reference sequence). In DNA form, the CDR3 reads TGTGCCAGCTCCGTCTCAGGAGGGCGTCGCACCGGGGAGCTGTTTTTT. This encodes CASSVSGGRRTGELFF.

The chain is built from TRBV10-3 and TRBJ1-5, with TRBD1 matching 8 bases. The CDR3 extends over 15 amino acids. Germline V gives CDR1 ENHRY, CDR2 SYGVKD. V trimming: 2 bases; J trimming: 5 bases; junction bases outside the gene matches: 5. The DNA for the CDR3 is TGTGCCATCAGTGAGAGTTCAGGGGGCTATCAGCCCCAGCATTTT. It encodes CAISESSGGYQPQHF.

The V and J genes are TRBV5-4 and TRBJ1-4; D unresolved. The ends were cut back, 3 bases at V and 1 base at J, with 13 bases in the middle. Germline CDR1 reads SGHNT; CDR2 reads YYREEE (reference sequence). The CDR3 is 16 amino acids. CDR3 nucleotide sequence: TGTGCCAGCAGCTCCTCCATCCCGGGAACTAATGAAAAACTGTTTTTT. Protein sequence: CASSSSIPGTNEKLFF. Looking up the rest from reference TRBV5-4 and TRBJ1-4 gives the full variable domain: ETGVTQSPTHLIKTRGQQVTLRCSSQSGHNTVSWYQQALGQGPQFIFQYYREEENGRGNFPPRFSGLQFPNYSSELNVNALELDDSALYLCASSSSIPGTNEKLFFGSGTQLSVL.

In its sample, this clone was seen a few times. This rearrangement joins TRBV6-1 to TRBJ2-2; maybe TRBD2 (6 bases). Deletions cut 6 bases from V and 6 bases from J, with 17 bases between. The CDR3 is made up of 15 amino acids. Germline V lookup: CDR1 MNHNS, CDR2 SASEGT. In nucleotides, the CDR3 is TGTGCCAGCAGCGCCCCTACTAGCTCCCCCGGGGAGCTGTTTTTT. Protein sequence: CASSAPTSSPGELFF.

There are a few counts of this clone. The chain combines TRBV11-2 with TRBJ2-3; no reliable D call. Germline V gene lookup returns CDR1 SGHAT and CDR2 FQNNGV. The V end lost 1 base, the J end lost 6 bases, and 2 bases lay between the germline ends. The CDR3 consists of 11 residues. In nucleotides, the CDR3 is TGTGCCAGCAGCTTAGCTGATACGCAGTATTTT. Protein product: CASSLADTQYF.

V is TRBV11-2 and J is TRBJ2-3, with 8 bases aligning to TRBD2. The CDR3 consists of 16 residues. The germline V gene encodes CDR1 SGHAT and CDR2 FQNNGV. V gave up 0 bases and J gave up 14 bases; unmatched junction bases: 16. The CDR3 is CASSLEPYWRGENGYF. DNA of the CDR3: TGTGCCAGCAGCTTAGAACCCTACTGGCGGGGGGAGAATGGGTATTTT.

The chain couples TRBV6-5 to TRBJ2-5; 7 bases line up with TRBD1. The germline CDR1 and CDR2 sequences are MNHEY and SVGAGI. The CDR3 extends over 14 amino acids. With V trimmed by 6 bases and J by 3 bases, 7 bases remained unmatched. The chain's CDR3 is CASSRPGQKETQYF. CDR3 nucleotides: TGTGCCAGCAGCCGCCCGGGACAGAAAGAGACCCAGTACTTC.

This chain uses TRBV11-2 with TRBJ2-1; a possible D gene is TRBD1 (6 bases). V dropped 0 bases and J dropped 6 bases, with 9 bases sitting between them. CDR3 size: 14 residues. Germline CDR1 is SGHAT and CDR2 is FQNNGV. As DNA, the CDR3 is TGTGCCAGCAGCTTAGACAGGGGTTCCAATGAGCAGTTCTTC. The encoded protein is CASSLDRGSNEQFF.

This sequence joins TRBV27 and TRBJ2-7; TRBD1 matches 7 bases. Germline V lookup: CDR1 MNHEY, CDR2 SMNVEV (reference sequence). With V trimmed by 0 bases and J by 3 bases, 2 bases remained unmatched. The CDR3 is made up of 14 amino acids. In DNA, the CDR3 is TGTGCCAGCAGTTTATCGGCAGGGGGCTACGAGCAGTACTTC. This gives the protein CASSLSAGGYEQYF.

The chain employs TRBV11-2 and TRBJ2-7, with 12 bases fitting TRBD2. V trimming: 5 bases; J trimming: 6 bases; junction bases outside the gene matches: 8. Germline CDR1 and CDR2: SGHAT and FQNNGV. The CDR3 runs 15 residues. The CDR3 sequence: CASSLGLAGSPEQYF. As DNA, the CDR3 is TGTGCCAGCAGCCTAGGACTAGCGGGATCCCCCGAGCAGTACTTC. Complete variable domain (other parts from reference TRBV11-2 and TRBJ2-7): EAGVAQSPRYKIIEKRQSVAFWCNPISGHATLYWYQQILGQGPKLLIQFQNNGVVDDSQLPKDRFSAERLKGVDSTLKIQPAKLEDSAVYLCASSLGLAGSPEQYFGPGTRLTVT.